Below are 22 T cell receptor beta chains sequenced from a single sample in a study of blood T cell repertoires in COVID-19. Sequenced by immunoSEQ multiplex PCR; TCRdb stores in-frame clones only, minus some. The table has more than 200,000 clones, 85% to 95% seen once. The sample was PBMCs or T cells enriched from blood (not recorded which). These receptors originate from a woman aged 18-29 years who had recovered from COVID-19.

This sequence joins TRBV3-1 (or the pseudogene TRBV3-2) and TRBJ2-5; unclear D gene. V gave up 3 bases and J gave up 4 bases, with 3 bases separating them. The length of the CDR3 is 11 residues. The germline V gene has CDR1 LGHDT and CDR2 YNNKEL (reference sequence). The CDR3 spells CASSQRETQYF. As DNA, the CDR3 is TGTGCCAGCAGCCAGCGAGAGACCCAGTACTTC.

The V and J genes are TRBV28 and TRBJ2-3; TRBD2 is a possible D gene (6 bases). V shed 2 bases and J shed 1 base, with 7 bases lying between them. CDR3 length: 14 residues. Germline lookup yields CDR1 MDHEN and CDR2 SYDVKM. This CDR3 reads CASSLVAGTDTQYF. CDR3 nucleotides: TGTGCCAGCAGTTTAGTAGCGGGCACAGATACGCAGTATTTT.

V is TRBV10-3 and J is TRBJ2-1; TRBD2 agrees at 9 bases. The CDR3 consists of 16 residues. Germline V CDR1 and CDR2: ENHRY, SYGVKD. J lost 7 bases, V lost 6 bases, and 13 bases had no gene match. CDR3 sequence (DNA): TGTGCCATCAGCAGAGAACGACTAGCGGCGGGGAATGAGCAGTTCTTC. Encoded protein: CAISRERLAAGNEQFF.

This chain uses TRBV10-2 with TRBJ1-2; 9 bases align to TRBD1. The CDR3 length is 13 residues. V shed 6 bases and J 4 bases; nucleotides not matched to a gene: 3. Germline V gene lookup returns CDR1 WSHSY and CDR2 SAAADI. This chain's CDR3 is CASRQGAGYGYTF. The DNA of the CDR3 is TGCGCCAGCAGACAGGGGGCCGGCTATGGCTACACCTTC.

This clone was detected once. This chain links TRBV24-1 with TRBJ2-2, with D maybe TRBD1 (6 bases). V was pared by 3 bases and J by 4 bases, with 17 bases between. Germline lookup yields CDR1 KGHDR and CDR2 SFDVKD. This CDR3 is built from 17 residues. CDR3 DNA: TGTGCCACCAGTGATCCAAGCCTGACAGGAGTCACCGGGGAGCTGTTTTTT. It encodes CATSDPSLTGVTGELFF.

The rearrangement joins TRBV6-2 or TRBV6-3 to TRBJ1-4, with 8 bases that match TRBD1. Germline loops: CDR1 MNHEY, CDR2 SVGEGT. The CDR3 length is 16 residues. Trimming took 2 bases from V and 5 from J; bases not matched to a gene: 7. The CDR3 nucleotides are TGTGCCAGCAGTTACCCCGGACAGGGCCAAAATGAAAAACTGTTTTTT. Amino acid sequence: CASSYPGQGQNEKLFF.

The chain employs TRBV19 and TRBJ2-3; TRBD1 agrees at 9 bases. Germline-derived CDR1 and CDR2 are LNHDA and SQIVND (reference sequence). J gave up 2 bases and V 6 bases, and 9 bases lay outside the gene matches. The CDR3 covers 16 residues. The DNA of the CDR3 is TGTGCCAGTAGAAATTCCGGGACAGGGATCACAGATACGCAGTATTTT. Protein product: CASRNSGTGITDTQYF.

The chain joins TRBV28 to TRBJ1-5, with 8 bases fitting TRBD1. The CDR3 is 15 amino acids. J was trimmed by 4 bases and V by 5 bases; bases with no gene match: 7. Germline lookup yields CDR1 MDHEN and CDR2 SYDVKM. The CDR3, as DNA: TGTGCCAGCAGTCCCCGACAGGGGACTAATCAGCCCCAGCATTTT. Its protein is CASSPRQGTNQPQHF. Complete variable domain (other parts from reference TRBV28 and TRBJ1-5): DVKVTQSSRYLVKRTGEKVFLECVQDMDHENMFWYRQDPGLGLRLIYFSYDVKMKEKGDIPEGYSVSREKKERFSLILESASTNQTSMYLCASSPRQGTNQPQHFGDGTRLSIL.

J is TRBJ2-5 and V is TRBV6-1, with 13 nucleotides matching TRBD2. Germline trimming cut 1 base from V and 5 bases from J; bases unmatched to any gene: 4. Germline assignment: CDR1 MNHNS and CDR2 SASEGT. The CDR3 is 16 residues long. The CDR3 reads CASSEGLAGGFETQYF. DNA of the CDR3: TGTGCCAGCAGTGAAGGACTAGCGGGAGGTTTCGAGACCCAGTACTTC.

The chain uses TRBV4-2 and TRBJ2-7; TRBD2 agrees at 15 bases. The germline V gene has CDR1 LGHNA and CDR2 YNFKEQ. This CDR3 is built from 19 residues. Trimming at V came to 0 bases and at J to 5 bases, leaving 11 bases not matched to a gene. Here the CDR3 DNA reads TGTGCCAGCAGCCAAGACGGACTAGCGGGAGGGCCTAGTTCCCACGAGCAGTACTTC. This sequence encodes CASSQDGLAGGPSSHEQYF.

The chain carries TRBV11-2 and TRBJ2-2, with a weak D call TRBD1 (6 bases). This CDR3 has 14 amino acids. Germline V gene data show CDR1 as SGHAT and CDR2 as FQNNGV. The V end was cut by 3 bases, the J end by 3 bases, with 8 bases between. Here the CDR3 reads CASSFGTHTGELFF. The CDR3 bases are TGTGCCAGCAGCTTCGGGACACACACCGGGGAGCTGTTTTTT.

This clone was seen only once. The chain has TRBV5-1 and TRBJ2-3, with D possibly TRBD2 on 6 matching bases. The CDR3 is 15 amino acids. Germline V gene data show CDR1 as SGHRS and CDR2 as YFSETQ. Trimming shortened V by 5 bases and J by 1 base, and 14 bases separated the two germline ends. This CDR3 is CASSSMGGGTDTQYF. CDR3 sequence (DNA): TGCGCCAGCAGTTCGATGGGAGGTGGCACAGATACGCAGTATTTT.

V and J are TRBV10-3 and TRBJ1-2; D is ambiguous. The length of the CDR3 is 12 residues. The V end lost 0 bases, the J end lost 6 bases, and 5 bases lay between the germline ends. Looked up from germline, CDR1 is ENHRY and CDR2 is SYGVKD. CDR3 amino acids: CAISESRDGYTF. The CDR3 nucleotides read TGTGCCATCAGTGAGTCGAGGGATGGCTACACCTTC.

This chain joins TRBV6-1 and TRBJ1-5; a weak D match, TRBD1 (5 bases). The CDR3 loop spans 15 amino acids. CDR1 MNHNS and CDR2 SASEGT come from the germline V gene. Trimming cost V 3 bases and J 2 bases, with 11 bases left between them. The CDR3 DNA follows: TGTGCCAGCAGTGACCACAGGACGGGCAATCAGCCCCAGCATTTT. Translating gives CASSDHRTGNQPQHF.

To note about this clone: The same CDR3 is also encoded by other DNA sequences in this sample. The chain links TRBV18 to TRBJ1-1, with a possible D match to TRBD1 (5 bases). Deletions cut 4 bases from V and 1 base from J, with 7 bases between. This CDR3 contains 13 residues. Germline V lookup: CDR1 KGHSH, CDR2 LQKENI. This chain's CDR3 is CASSRGGNTEAFF. The CDR3 DNA reads as TGTGCCAGCTCACGCGGGGGGAACACTGAAGCTTTCTTT.

The gene calls are TRBV2 and TRBJ1-1; D is perhaps TRBD1 (5 bases). The ends were cut back, 4 bases at V and 1 base at J, with 16 bases in the middle. There are 16 residues in the CDR3. CDR1 and CDR2 from the germline V gene are SNHLY and FYNNEI. The CDR3 DNA reads TGTGCCAGCAGTGCGGCCCCCGGACATTCGAACACTGAAGCTTTCTTT. It specifies CASSAAPGHSNTEAFF. The full variable domain, with the rest looked up from reference TRBV2 and TRBJ1-1, is EPEVTQTPSHQVTQMGQEVILRCVPISNHLYFYWYRQILGQKVEFLVSFYNNEISEKSEIFDDQFSVERPDGSNFTLKIRSTKLEDSAMYFCASSAAPGHSNTEAFFGQGTRLTVV.

This clone was counted once. The chain has TRBV19 and TRBJ2-1; D perhaps matches TRBD2 (5 bases). The V gene's germline CDR1 is LNHDA and CDR2 SQIVND (reference sequence). The V end was cut by 5 bases, the J end by 8 bases, with 25 bases between. The CDR3 contains 17 residues. The CDR3 region is CASSYPRGMEARDEQFF. For the CDR3, the DNA is TGTGCCAGTAGTTATCCTCGGGGTATGGAGGCCCGGGATGAGCAGTTCTTC.

CDR3 bases: TGTGCCAGCAGTTCCGCCGCGAGGCAACGGGAAAAACTGTTTTTT. This gives the protein CASSSAARQREKLFF. The chain uses TRBV28 and TRBJ1-4, with unresolved D. The CDR3 loop spans 15 amino acids. The V gene lost 4 bases and the J gene lost 8 bases, with 17 bases spanning the gap. The germline V gene encodes CDR1 MDHEN and CDR2 SYDVKM.

The chain combines TRBV7-8 with TRBJ2-1; D possibly corresponds to TRBD2 (7 bases). The CDR3 has 17 amino acids. Deletions cut 5 bases from V and 6 bases from J, with 23 bases between. The germline V gene has CDR1 SGHVS and CDR2 FQNEAQ. In DNA form, the CDR3 reads TGTGCCAGCAGCCCAAGGAAAGTCGCGGGGGCGCGCAATGAGCAGTTCTTC. Translated, it gives CASSPRKVAGARNEQFF. Drawing the rest from reference TRBV7-8 and TRBJ2-1, the complete variable domain is GAGVSQSPRYKVAKRGQDVALRCDPISGHVSLFWYQQALGQGPEFLTYFQNEAQLDKSGLPSDRFFAERPEGSVSTLKIQRTQQEDSAVYLCASSPRKVAGARNEQFFGPGTRLTVL.

This CDR3 reads CASADRGANYGYTF. CDR3 bases: TGTGCCAGTGCCGACAGGGGAGCTAACTATGGCTACACCTTC. J is TRBJ1-2 and V is TRBV6-5; 8 bases are a match to TRBD1. V lost 9 bases to trimming and J lost 0 bases; unmatched junction nucleotides: 6. The length of the CDR3 is 14 residues. Germline V CDR1 and CDR2: MNHEY, SVGAGI.

This sequence joins TRBV7-9 and TRBJ1-1, with D perhaps TRBD1 (6 bases). With 6 bases removed from V and 1 base from J, the gap between germline ends came to 12 bases. Germline V gene lookup returns CDR1 SEHNR and CDR2 FQNEAQ (reference sequence). The length of the CDR3 is 14 residues. The chain's CDR3 is CASRAGTTNTEAFF. DNA for the CDR3: TGTGCCAGCAGAGCCGGGACAACGAACACTGAAGCTTTCTTT.

The rearrangement joins TRBV21-1 to TRBJ2-3; TRBD2, the D gene given by the table, was not confirmed from the DNA. TRBV21-1 is assigned pseudogene status. The CDR3 consists of 17 residues. The CDR3 nucleotides are TGTGCCAGCAGCAAAGATGGGACTAGCGGGAGCACAGATACGCAGTATTTT. It yields the protein CASSKDGTSGSTDTQYF.